This T cell receptor beta chain stems from a study of blood T cell repertoires in COVID-19. Overall study context: There were acute and convalescent COVID-19 samples, and they came from the United States, Italy and Spain. T cells, B-cell-depleted T cells, or PBMCs provided the cDNA or gDNA that served as material.

CDR3 size: 11 residues. The germline gives CDR1 DFQATT, CDR2 SNEGSKA (reference sequence). Between the trimmed V and J ends, which lost 7 bases and 8 bases, there was a span of 12 bases. Original analysis: The authors estimated nucleated cell counts from reference gene primer amplification. Produced via immunoSEQ multiplex PCR; TCRdb's table is partial and in-frame only. The V and J calls and clone size are taken from that table; D and trimming were inferred from the DNA. This sample has 70,000 or so clones, with 70% to 90% found just once. This chain connects TRBV20-1 to TRBJ2-1; maybe TRBD1 (6 bases). This receptor was identified in an older man with active COVID-19. Sequencing was performed on peripheral blood. The CDR3: CSGLQGYEQFF. Written as DNA, the CDR3 is TGCAGTGGGCTCCAGGGGTATGAGCAGTTCTTC.